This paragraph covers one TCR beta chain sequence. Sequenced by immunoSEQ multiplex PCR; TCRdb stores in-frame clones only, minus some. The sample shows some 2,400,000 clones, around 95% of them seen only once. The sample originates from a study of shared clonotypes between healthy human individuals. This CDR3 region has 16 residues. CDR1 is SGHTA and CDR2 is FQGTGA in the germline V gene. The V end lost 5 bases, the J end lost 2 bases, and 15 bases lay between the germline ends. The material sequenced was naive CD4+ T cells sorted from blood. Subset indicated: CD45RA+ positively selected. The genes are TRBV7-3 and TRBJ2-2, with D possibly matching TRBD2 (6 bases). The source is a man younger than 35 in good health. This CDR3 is CASSPPGGPNTGELFF. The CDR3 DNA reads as TGTGCCAGCAGCCCTCCCGGGGGACCCAACACCGGGGAGCTGTTTTTT.